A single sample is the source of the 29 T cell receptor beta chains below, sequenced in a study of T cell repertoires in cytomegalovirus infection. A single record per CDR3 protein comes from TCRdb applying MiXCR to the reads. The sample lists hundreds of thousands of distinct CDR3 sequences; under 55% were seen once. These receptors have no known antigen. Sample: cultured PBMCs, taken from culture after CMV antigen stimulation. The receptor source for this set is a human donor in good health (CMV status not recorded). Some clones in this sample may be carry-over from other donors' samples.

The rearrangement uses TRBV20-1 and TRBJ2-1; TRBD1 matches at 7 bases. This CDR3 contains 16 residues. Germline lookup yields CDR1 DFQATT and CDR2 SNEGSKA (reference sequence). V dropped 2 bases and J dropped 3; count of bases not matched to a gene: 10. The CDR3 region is CSARPQPGQIYNEQFF. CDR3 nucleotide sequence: TGCAGTGCTAGACCTCAACCGGGACAGATCTACAATGAGCAGTTCTTC.

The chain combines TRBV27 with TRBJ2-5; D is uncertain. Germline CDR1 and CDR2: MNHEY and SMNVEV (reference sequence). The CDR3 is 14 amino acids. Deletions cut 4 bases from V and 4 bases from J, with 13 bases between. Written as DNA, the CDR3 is TGTGCCAGCAGTTCCTCTAGGAGTTCAGAGACCCAGTACTTC. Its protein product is CASSSSRSSETQYF.

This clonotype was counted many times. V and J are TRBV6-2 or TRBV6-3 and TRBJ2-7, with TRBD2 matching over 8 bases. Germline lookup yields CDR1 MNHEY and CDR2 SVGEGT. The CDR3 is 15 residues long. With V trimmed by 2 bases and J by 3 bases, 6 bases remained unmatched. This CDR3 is CASSYPGLGVYEQYF. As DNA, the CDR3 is TGTGCCAGCAGTTACCCGGGACTAGGGGTCTACGAGCAGTACTTC.

The CDR3 DNA reads TGTGCCAGCAGACACAAACTAGCGGGGAGGGGAGATACGCAGTATTTT. Residues: CASRHKLAGRGDTQYF. The rearrangement uses TRBV6-6 and TRBJ2-3; 10 bases line up with TRBD2. CDR1 and CDR2 from the germline V gene are MNHNY and SVGAGI (reference sequence). With 6 bases clipped from V and 5 bases from J, the junction kept 11 bases outside the gene matches. This CDR3 has 16 amino acids.

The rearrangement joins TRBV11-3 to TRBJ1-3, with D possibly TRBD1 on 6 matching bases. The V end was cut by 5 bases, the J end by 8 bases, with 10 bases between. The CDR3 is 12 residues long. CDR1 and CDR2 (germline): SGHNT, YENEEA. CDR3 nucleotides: TGTGCCAGCAGCGAGAGGGGGGACACCATATATTTT. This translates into CASSERGDTIYF.

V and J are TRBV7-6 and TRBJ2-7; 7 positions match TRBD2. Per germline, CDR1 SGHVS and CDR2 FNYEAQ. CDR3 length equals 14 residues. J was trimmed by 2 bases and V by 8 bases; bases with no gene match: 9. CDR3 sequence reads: CASRRDGGAYEQYF. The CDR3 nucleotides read TGTGCCAGCCGCCGAGATGGGGGGGCCTACGAGCAGTACTTC. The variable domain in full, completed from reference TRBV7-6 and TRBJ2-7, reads GAGVSQSPRYKVTKRGQDVALRCDPISGHVSLYWYRQALGQGPEFLTYFNYEAQQDKSGLPNDRFSAERPEGSISTLTIQRTEQRDSAMYRCASRRDGGAYEQYFGPGTRLTVT.

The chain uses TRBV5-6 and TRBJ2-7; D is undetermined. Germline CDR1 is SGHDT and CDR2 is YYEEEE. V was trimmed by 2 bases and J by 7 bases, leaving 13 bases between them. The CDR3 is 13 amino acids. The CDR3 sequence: CASSLTHQEEQYF. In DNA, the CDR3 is TGTGCCAGCAGCTTAACTCACCAGGAAGAGCAGTACTTC.

This chain's CDR3 is CATKARGSPYEQYF. The CDR3 DNA sequence: TGTGCCACCAAAGCCCGCGGGTCCCCCTACGAGCAGTACTTC. The V call is TRBV19, the J call TRBJ2-7; D possibly corresponds to TRBD2 (5 bases). Germline V gives CDR1 LNHDA, CDR2 SQIVND (reference sequence). CDR3 length: 14 amino acids. The V end lost 10 bases, the J end lost 2 bases, and 18 bases lay between the germline ends.

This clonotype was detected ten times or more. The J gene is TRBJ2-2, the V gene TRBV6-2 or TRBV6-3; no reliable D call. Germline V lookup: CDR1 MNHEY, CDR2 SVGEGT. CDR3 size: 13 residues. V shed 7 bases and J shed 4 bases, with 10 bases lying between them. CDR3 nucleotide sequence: TGTGCCAGCACCCCATACCTCACCGGGGAGCTGTTTTTT. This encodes CASTPYLTGELFF.

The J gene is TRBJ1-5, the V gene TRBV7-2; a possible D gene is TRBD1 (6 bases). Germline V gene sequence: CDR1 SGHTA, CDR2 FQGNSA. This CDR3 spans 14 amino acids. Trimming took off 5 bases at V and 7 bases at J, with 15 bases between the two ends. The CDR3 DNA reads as TGTGCCAGCAGCAAACAGGGAATAGGGCAGCCCCAGCATTTT. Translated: CASSKQGIGQPQHF.

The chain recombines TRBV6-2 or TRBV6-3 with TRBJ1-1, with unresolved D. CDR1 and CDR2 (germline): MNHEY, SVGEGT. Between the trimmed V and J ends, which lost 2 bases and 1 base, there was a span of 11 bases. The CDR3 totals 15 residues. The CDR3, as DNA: TGTGCCAGCAGTTACCCGGCAATTAAGAACACTGAAGCTTTCTTT. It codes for CASSYPAIKNTEAFF.

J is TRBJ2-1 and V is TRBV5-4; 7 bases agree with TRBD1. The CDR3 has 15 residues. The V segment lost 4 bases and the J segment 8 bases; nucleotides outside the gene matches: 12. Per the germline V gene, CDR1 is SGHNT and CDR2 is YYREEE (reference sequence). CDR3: CASSPSPDRNHEQFF. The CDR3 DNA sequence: TGTGCCAGCAGCCCATCACCGGACAGGAACCATGAGCAGTTCTTC. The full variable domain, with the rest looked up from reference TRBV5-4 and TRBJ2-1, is ETGVTQSPTHLIKTRGQQVTLRCSSQSGHNTVSWYQQALGQGPQFIFQYYREEENGRGNFPPRFSGLQFPNYSSELNVNALELDDSALYLCASSPSPDRNHEQFFGPGTRLTVL.

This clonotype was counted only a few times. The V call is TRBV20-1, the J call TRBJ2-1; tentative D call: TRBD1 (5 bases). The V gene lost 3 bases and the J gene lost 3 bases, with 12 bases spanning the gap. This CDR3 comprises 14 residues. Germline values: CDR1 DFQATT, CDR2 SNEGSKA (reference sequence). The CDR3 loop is CSASLGRGYNEQFF. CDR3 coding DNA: TGCAGTGCTAGTCTTGGAAGGGGCTACAATGAGCAGTTCTTC.

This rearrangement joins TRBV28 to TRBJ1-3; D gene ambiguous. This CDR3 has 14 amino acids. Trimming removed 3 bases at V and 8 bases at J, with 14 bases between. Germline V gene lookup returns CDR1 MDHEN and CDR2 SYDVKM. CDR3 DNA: TGTGCCAGCAGTTTCTGGCGGGCGCCGGACACCATATATTTT. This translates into CASSFWRAPDTIYF.

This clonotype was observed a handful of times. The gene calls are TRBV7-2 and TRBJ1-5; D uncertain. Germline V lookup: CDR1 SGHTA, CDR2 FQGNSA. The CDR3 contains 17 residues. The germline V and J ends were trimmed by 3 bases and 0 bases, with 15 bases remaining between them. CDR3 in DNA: TGTGCCAGCAGCTTGAGGATGCGCCTCTATAGCAATCAGCCCCAGCATTTT. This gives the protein CASSLRMRLYSNQPQHF.

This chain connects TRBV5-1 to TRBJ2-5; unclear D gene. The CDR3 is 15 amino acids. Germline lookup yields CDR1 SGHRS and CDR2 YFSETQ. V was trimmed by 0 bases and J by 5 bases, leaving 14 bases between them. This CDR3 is CASSLGGSVTETQYF. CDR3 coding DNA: TGCGCCAGCAGCTTGGGAGGCTCGGTTACGGAGACCCAGTACTTC.

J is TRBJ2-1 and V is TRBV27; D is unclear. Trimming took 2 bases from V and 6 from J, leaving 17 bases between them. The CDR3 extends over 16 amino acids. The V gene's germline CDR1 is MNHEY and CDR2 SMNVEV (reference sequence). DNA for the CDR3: TGTGCCAGCAGTTTAGTGACGCCTAGTCTTTCCAATGAGCAGTTCTTC. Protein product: CASSLVTPSLSNEQFF.

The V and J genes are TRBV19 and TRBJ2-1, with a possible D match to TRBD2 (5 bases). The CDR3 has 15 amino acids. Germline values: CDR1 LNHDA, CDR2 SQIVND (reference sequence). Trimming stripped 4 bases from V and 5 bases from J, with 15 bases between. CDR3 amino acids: CASSTYFGLNNEQFF. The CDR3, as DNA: TGTGCCAGTAGTACCTATTTTGGACTGAACAATGAGCAGTTCTTC.

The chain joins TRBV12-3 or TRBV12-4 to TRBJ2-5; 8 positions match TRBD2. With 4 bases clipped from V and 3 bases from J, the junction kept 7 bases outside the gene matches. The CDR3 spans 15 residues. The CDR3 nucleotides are TGTGCCAGCAGTTCCCCGGGACTAGGGGAAGAGACCCAGTACTTC. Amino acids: CASSSPGLGEETQYF.

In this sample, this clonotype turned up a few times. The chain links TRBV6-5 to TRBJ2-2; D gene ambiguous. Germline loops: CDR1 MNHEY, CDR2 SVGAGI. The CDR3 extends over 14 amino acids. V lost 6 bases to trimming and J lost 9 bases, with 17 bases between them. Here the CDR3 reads CASSTGPVSRELFF. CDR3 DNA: TGTGCCAGCAGCACTGGACCAGTTTCTCGGGAGCTGTTTTTT.

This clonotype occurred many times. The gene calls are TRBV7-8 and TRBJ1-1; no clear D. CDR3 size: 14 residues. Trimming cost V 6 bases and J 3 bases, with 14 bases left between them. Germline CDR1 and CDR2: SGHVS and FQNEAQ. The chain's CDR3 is CASRPRHRDTEAFF. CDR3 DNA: TGTGCCAGCAGACCAAGGCACAGAGACACTGAAGCTTTCTTT.

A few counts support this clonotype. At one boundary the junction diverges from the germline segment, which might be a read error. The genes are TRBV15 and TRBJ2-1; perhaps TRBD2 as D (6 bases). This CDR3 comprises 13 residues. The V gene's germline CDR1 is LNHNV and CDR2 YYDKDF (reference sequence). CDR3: CATSRGTGVIGIF. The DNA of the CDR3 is TGTGCCACCAGCAGGGGAACGGGGGTAATCGGAATCTTC.

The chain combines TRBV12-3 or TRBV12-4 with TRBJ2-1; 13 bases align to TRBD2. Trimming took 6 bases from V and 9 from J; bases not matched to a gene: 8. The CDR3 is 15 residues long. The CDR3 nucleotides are TGTGCCAGCAGACATACTAGCGGGGGGGCGAGTGAGCAGTTCTTC. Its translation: CASRHTSGGASEQFF.

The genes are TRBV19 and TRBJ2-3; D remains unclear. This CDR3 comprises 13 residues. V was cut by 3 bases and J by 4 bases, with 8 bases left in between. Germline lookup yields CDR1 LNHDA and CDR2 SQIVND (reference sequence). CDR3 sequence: CASSIQTADTQYF. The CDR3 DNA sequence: TGTGCCAGTAGTATCCAGACGGCAGATACGCAGTATTTT.

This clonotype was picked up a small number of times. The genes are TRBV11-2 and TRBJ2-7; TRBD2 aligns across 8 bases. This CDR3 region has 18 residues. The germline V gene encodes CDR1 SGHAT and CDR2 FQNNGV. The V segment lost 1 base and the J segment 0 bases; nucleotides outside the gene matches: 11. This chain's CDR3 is CASSLVPGTRSSSYEQYF. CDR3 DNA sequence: TGTGCCAGCAGCTTAGTCCCCGGGACTAGGTCCTCCTCCTACGAGCAGTACTTC.

CDR3 sequence (DNA): TGTGCCAGCAGCGAGGAGTCAGGCGGTCTGGCCCAGCATTTT. Residues: CASSEESGGLAQHF. The V call is TRBV2, the J call TRBJ1-5; D unresolved. V gave up 6 bases and J gave up 11 bases, with 20 bases separating them. Germline V gene data show CDR1 as SNHLY and CDR2 as FYNNEI. The CDR3 has 14 residues.

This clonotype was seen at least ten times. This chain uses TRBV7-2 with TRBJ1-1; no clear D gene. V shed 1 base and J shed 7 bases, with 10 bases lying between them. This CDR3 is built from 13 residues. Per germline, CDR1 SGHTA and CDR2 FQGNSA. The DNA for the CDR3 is TGTGCCAGCAGCTTAGAGGGCAGGAGTGAAGCTTTCTTT. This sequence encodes CASSLEGRSEAFF.

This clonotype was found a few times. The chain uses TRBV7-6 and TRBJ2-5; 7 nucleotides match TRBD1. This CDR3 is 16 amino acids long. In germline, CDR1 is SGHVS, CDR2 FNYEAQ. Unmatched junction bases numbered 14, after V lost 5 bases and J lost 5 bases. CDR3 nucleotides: TGTGCCAGCAGCGTATGGACAGGCGATGGCGTGGAGACCCAGTACTTC. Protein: CASSVWTGDGVETQYF.

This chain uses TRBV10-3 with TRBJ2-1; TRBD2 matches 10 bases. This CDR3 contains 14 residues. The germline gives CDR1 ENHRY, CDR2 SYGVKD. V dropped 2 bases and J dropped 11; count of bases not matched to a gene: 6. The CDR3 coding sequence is TGTGCCATCAGTGAGCTCGCTAGCGGGAGCCAGCAGTTCTTC. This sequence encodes CAISELASGSQQFF.